Sequencing of this T cell receptor (beta chain) was carried out in a study of regulatory T cells in long-lasting Graves disease. Time point in this sample: persistent/refractory GD, antithyroid drugs over 5 years with positive TRAb. With RNA extracted from PBMCs as input, the TCR library was made. Looked up from germline, CDR1 is KGHSH and CDR2 is LQKENI. V lost 3 bases to trimming and J lost 2 bases, with 10 bases between them. The CDR3 loop spans 15 amino acids. In this sample, this clonotype turned up a few times. For TCR beta, libraries came from iRepertoire HTBI primers and Arm-PCR of CDR3 regions. TCRdb processed the multiplex PCR reads anew with MiXCR; each CDR3 protein has one entry. The table lists 250,000 to 300,000 distinct CDR3 sequences, under 25% of them singletons.

The sample consisted of peripheral blood mononuclear cells (PBMCs), taken when the disease was refractory, from a patient treated with antithyroid drugs. The sequence was collected from a female donor with Graves disease. V is TRBV18 and J is TRBJ2-2; no reliable D call. The CDR3 DNA reads TGTGCCAGCTCACCGGCCTACCTCAACACCGGGGAGCTGTTTTTT. Its protein product is CASSPAYLNTGELFF. Full variable domain (rest looked up from reference TRBV18 and TRBJ2-2): NAGVMQNPRHLVRRRGQEARLRCSPMKGHSHVYWYRQLPEEGLKFMVYLQKENIIDESGMPKERFSAEFPKEGPSILRIQQVVRGDSAAYFCASSPAYLNTGELFFGEGSRLTVL.